These 21 T cell receptor beta chains were all obtained from the same sample, sequenced in a study of cytomegalovirus exposure and HLA in healthy donors (dated by TCRdb to 2015 to 2018). The receptor library was made with the immunoSEQ multiplex PCR assay. The multiplex PCR relied on a mix of 60 forward primers for TCR Vbeta segments and 13 reverse primers for TCR Jbeta segments. TCRdb mirrors the immuneACCESS table, restricted to in-frame sequences. Some clones are absent from its copies; in checked studies, under half trace to an unresolved V gene, and the reason for the others is unknown. This sample has about 85,000 clones in its table, and roughly 80% of those were observed once. Of the sample, roughly 1.9% falls within the top ten clones. Sequencing used PBMCs. These receptors were obtained from a boy aged 10-17 years in good health and CMV-seronegative.

The V call is TRBV11-2, the J call TRBJ2-7; D is unresolved. The germline V gene has CDR1 SGHAT and CDR2 FQNNGV. Trimming cost V 0 bases and J 2 bases, with 11 bases left between them. This CDR3 has 15 amino acids. The CDR3 reads CASSLDRPSTYEQYF. The CDR3 nucleotides read TGTGCCAGCAGCTTAGACAGGCCCAGCACCTACGAGCAGTACTTC.

The chain carries TRBV11-2 and TRBJ2-5; D might be TRBD2 (5 bases). The CDR3 is 14 amino acids. Trimming cost V 3 bases and J 2 bases, with 10 bases left between them. CDR1 SGHAT and CDR2 FQNNGV come from the germline V gene. CDR3 bases: TGTGCCAGCAGCTTCACCGGGGTTCAAGAGACCCAGTACTTC. Translated: CASSFTGVQETQYF.

J is TRBJ2-7 and V is TRBV7-9; 8 bases fit TRBD2. The germline CDR1 and CDR2 sequences are SEHNR and FQNEAQ (reference sequence). V dropped 7 bases and J dropped 0; count of bases not matched to a gene: 8. The CDR3 loop spans 15 amino acids. For the CDR3, the DNA is TGTGCCAGCACTTACGGGGGGGTAGCCTCCTACGAGCAGTACTTC. Translated: CASTYGGVASYEQYF.

The chain uses TRBV6-5 and TRBJ1-5; 7 nucleotides match TRBD1. Unmatched junction bases numbered 5, after V lost 2 bases and J lost 4 bases. The CDR3 consists of 15 residues. Germline V gene data show CDR1 as MNHEY and CDR2 as SVGAGI. The DNA for the CDR3 is TGTGCCAGCAGTTACCCGACAGGGAAGAATCAGCCCCAGCATTTT. Residues: CASSYPTGKNQPQHF.

This clone was observed a few times. This chain links TRBV5-8 with TRBJ1-5; D is undetermined. Per the germline V gene, CDR1 is SGHTS and CDR2 is YDEGEE. Trimming removed 0 bases at V and 4 bases at J, with 17 bases between. This CDR3 comprises 17 residues. The CDR3 is CASSLAVQVPLNQPQHF. CDR3 bases: TGTGCCAGCAGCTTGGCCGTTCAGGTCCCCCTTAATCAGCCCCAGCATTTT.

The chain has TRBV10-3 and TRBJ1-1, with D unresolved. The CDR3 runs 14 residues. V was pared by 0 bases and J by 7 bases, with 12 bases between. Germline V CDR1 and CDR2: ENHRY, SYGVKD. For the CDR3, the DNA is TGTGCCATCAGTGAGTCCGGGCGGGAGGGTGAAGCTTTCTTT. Translation gives CAISESGREGEAFF.

The chain links TRBV28 to TRBJ2-7; TRBD1 agrees at 9 bases. Germline CDR1 and CDR2: MDHEN and SYDVKM. The junction had 6 bases not matched to a gene; V was cut back by 7 bases and J by 2 bases. The CDR3 extends over 14 amino acids. CDR3 nucleotide sequence: TGTGCCAGCACCCTAGGGACAGGGACCTACGAGCAGTACTTC. As protein: CASTLGTGTYEQYF.

This clone appeared once. The chain has TRBV28 and TRBJ1-2, with 10 bases fitting TRBD1. There are 14 residues in the CDR3. Germline V gene data show CDR1 as MDHEN and CDR2 as SYDVKM. Trimming removed 2 bases from V and 8 bases from J; junction bases left unmatched: 5. CDR3 loop: CASSLMGQGFGYTF. The DNA for the CDR3 is TGTGCCAGCAGTTTAATGGGACAGGGGTTCGGCTACACCTTC.

This chain connects TRBV9 to TRBJ1-6; D possibly corresponds to TRBD1 (5 bases). Trimming removed 3 bases from V and 10 bases from J, with 14 bases in between. The CDR3 runs to 14 residues. CDR1 is SGDLS and CDR2 is YYNGEE in the germline V gene. The CDR3, as DNA: TGTGCCAGCAGCGCCGGGGGGATGGGCTCACCCCTCCACTTT. Protein product: CASSAGGMGSPLHF.

The V gene is TRBV6-5, the J gene TRBJ1-2, with TRBD1 identical over 7 bases. V lost 1 base and J lost 8; bases outside the gene matches: 10. From germline, CDR1 is MNHEY and CDR2 SVGAGI. The CDR3 loop spans 15 amino acids. The CDR3 nucleotides read TGTGCCAGCAGTTACTTTCGGTCAGGGGGTTCAGGCTACACCTTC. Its protein product is CASSYFRSGGSGYTF.

The J gene is TRBJ2-1, the V gene TRBV6-1, with 7 nucleotides matching TRBD2. V gave up 2 bases and J gave up 0 bases; unmatched junction bases: 10. The CDR3 is 18 residues long. Germline CDR1 reads MNHNS; CDR2 reads SASEGT. This CDR3 is CASSESPSGSLSYNEQFF. The CDR3 nucleotides are TGTGCCAGCAGTGAATCTCCTAGCGGAAGCCTCTCCTACAATGAGCAGTTCTTC.

The rearrangement joins TRBV30 to TRBJ2-7, with D perhaps TRBD1 (7 bases). The V gene lost 5 bases and the J gene lost 4 bases, with 18 bases spanning the gap. The CDR3 loop spans 14 amino acids. Germline V gives CDR1 GTSNPN, CDR2 SVGIG (reference sequence). Written as DNA, the CDR3 is TGTGCCTGGGGCGGGACAGTTGGAGGGTACGAGCAGTACTTC. Translation gives CAWGGTVGGYEQYF. Supplemented by reference TRBV30 and TRBJ2-7, the full variable domain reads SQTIHQWPATLVQPVGSPLSLECTVEGTSNPNLYWYRQAAGRGLQLLFYSVGIGQISSEVPQNLSASRPQDRQFILSSKKLLLSDSGFYLCAWGGTVGGYEQYFGPGTRLTVT.

The V gene is TRBV5-6, the J gene TRBJ2-7; D is undetermined. CDR1 is SGHDT, CDR2 YYEEEE, per germline. The CDR3 contains 12 residues. V lost 2 bases to trimming and J lost 2 bases, with 5 bases between them. This chain's CDR3 is CASSFATYEQYF. In DNA, the CDR3 is TGTGCCAGCAGCTTCGCGACCTACGAGCAGTACTTC.

This chain uses TRBV27 with TRBJ2-7, with TRBD1 identical over 8 bases. The CDR3 runs to 14 residues. The J segment lost 6 bases and the V segment lost 5 bases, leaving 9 bases of the junction unmatched. From germline, CDR1 is MNHEY and CDR2 SMNVEV (reference sequence). CDR3 nucleotide sequence: TGTGCCAGCAGTCTAAACGGACAGGGTTCCGAGCAGTACTTC. Translation: CASSLNGQGSEQYF.

The CDR3 sequence is CASSISPGPQHF. The CDR3 nucleotides read TGTGCCAGTAGTATAAGCCCCGGGCCCCAGCATTTT. This rearrangement joins TRBV19 to TRBJ1-5; D ambiguous. The CDR3 length is 12 residues. V shed 2 bases and J shed 9 bases, with 8 bases lying between them. The germline gives CDR1 LNHDA, CDR2 SQIVND (reference sequence).

V and J are TRBV19 and TRBJ1-1; D remains unclear. CDR1 is LNHDA, CDR2 SQIVND, per germline (reference sequence). The CDR3 length is 13 residues. With 3 bases removed from V and 6 bases from J, the gap between germline ends came to 11 bases. The CDR3 sequence is CASSIYSSSEAFF. CDR3 bases: TGTGCCAGTAGTATTTACAGCTCTTCTGAAGCTTTCTTT. The variable domain in full, completed from reference TRBV19 and TRBJ1-1, reads DGGITQSPKYLFRKEGQNVTLSCEQNLNHDAMYWYRQDPGQGLRLIYYSQIVNDFQKGDIAEGYSVSREKKESFPLTVTSAQKNPTAFYLCASSIYSSSEAFFGQGTRLTVV.

This chain uses TRBV4-2 with TRBJ2-5, with TRBD1 matching over 7 bases. With 1 base clipped from V and 5 bases from J, the junction kept 4 bases outside the gene matches. Germline V lookup: CDR1 LGHNA, CDR2 YNFKEQ. The CDR3 spans 14 residues. This chain's CDR3 is CASSQAGQPETQYF. Here the CDR3 DNA reads TGTGCCAGCAGCCAAGCGGGACAGCCCGAGACCCAGTACTTC.

CDR3 nucleotide sequence: TGTGCCAGCTCCGGGACAGGGACTACCTACGAGCAGTACTTC. Protein: CASSGTGTTYEQYF. V gene TRBV18 combines with J gene TRBJ2-7, with 9 positions matching TRBD1. Germline CDR1 reads KGHSH; CDR2 reads LQKENI. The V and J ends lost 6 bases and 2 bases, in that order; junction bases with no gene match: 5. The CDR3 covers 14 residues.

This clone was seen a few times. The chain is built from TRBV5-1 and TRBJ2-7, with D maybe TRBD2 (6 bases). This CDR3 is 13 amino acids long. V lost 4 bases and J 7 bases, leaving 15 bases between the germline ends. The germline gives CDR1 SGHRS, CDR2 YFSETQ. The CDR3 DNA follows: TGCGCCAGCAGCCCCCTAGGGGCGGGGGAGCAGTACTTC. It codes for CASSPLGAGEQYF.

The chain employs TRBV7-9 and TRBJ2-1; TRBD2 matches 14 bases. J gave up 10 bases and V 6 bases, and 14 bases lay outside the gene matches. Germline CDR1 is SEHNR and CDR2 is FQNEAQ (reference sequence). The CDR3 is made up of 17 amino acids. The CDR3 nucleotides are TGTGCCAGCAGTCTGGGCGGGGGACTAGCGGGAGAAAGGGAGCAGTTCTTC. Translation: CASSLGGGLAGEREQFF.

The chain joins TRBV6-5 to TRBJ1-1; 8 nucleotides agree with TRBD1. The V segment lost 4 bases and the J segment 4 bases; nucleotides outside the gene matches: 5. In germline, CDR1 is MNHEY, CDR2 SVGAGI. CDR3 length: 14 residues. The CDR3 loop reads CASSSDRVVTEAFF. The DNA for the CDR3 is TGTGCCAGCAGTTCGGACAGGGTGGTCACTGAAGCTTTCTTT.